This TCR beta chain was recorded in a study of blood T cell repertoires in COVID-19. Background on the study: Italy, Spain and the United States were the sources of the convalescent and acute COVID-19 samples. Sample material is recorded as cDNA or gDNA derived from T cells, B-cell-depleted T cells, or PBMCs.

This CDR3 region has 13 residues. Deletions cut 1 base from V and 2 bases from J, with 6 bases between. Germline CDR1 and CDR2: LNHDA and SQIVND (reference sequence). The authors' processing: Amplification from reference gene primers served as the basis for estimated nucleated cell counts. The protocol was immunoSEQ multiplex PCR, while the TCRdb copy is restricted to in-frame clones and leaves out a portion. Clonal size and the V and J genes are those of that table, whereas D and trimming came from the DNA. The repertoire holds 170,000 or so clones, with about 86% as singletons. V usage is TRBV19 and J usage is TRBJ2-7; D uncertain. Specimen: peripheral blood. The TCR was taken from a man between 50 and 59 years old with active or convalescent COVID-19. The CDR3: CASSIAQTYEQYF. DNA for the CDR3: TGTGCCAGTAGTATAGCACAGACCTACGAGCAGTACTTC.